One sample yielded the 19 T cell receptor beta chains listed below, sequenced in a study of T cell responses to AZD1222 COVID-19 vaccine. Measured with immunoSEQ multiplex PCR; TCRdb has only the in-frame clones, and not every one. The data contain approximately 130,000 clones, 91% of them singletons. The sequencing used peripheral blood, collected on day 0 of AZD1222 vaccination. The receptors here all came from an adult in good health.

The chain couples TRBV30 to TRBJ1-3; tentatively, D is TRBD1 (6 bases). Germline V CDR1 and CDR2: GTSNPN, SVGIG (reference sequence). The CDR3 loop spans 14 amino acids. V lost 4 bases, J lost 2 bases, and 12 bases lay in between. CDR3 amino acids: CAWIPQGTGNTIYF. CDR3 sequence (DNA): TGTGCCTGGATACCACAGGGAACTGGAAACACCATATATTTT.

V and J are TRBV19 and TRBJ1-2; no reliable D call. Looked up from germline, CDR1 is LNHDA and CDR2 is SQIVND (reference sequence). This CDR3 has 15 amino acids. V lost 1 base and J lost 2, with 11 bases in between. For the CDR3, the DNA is TGTGCCAGTAGTATAGGGCAGGCTCAAAACTATGGCTACACCTTC. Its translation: CASSIGQAQNYGYTF.

DNA of the CDR3: TGTGCCAGCAGCCAAGTCGGGGGCGGCGATGAGCAGTTCTTC. It is translated as CASSQVGGGDEQFF. This chain connects TRBV3-1 (or the pseudogene TRBV3-2) to TRBJ2-1; D might be TRBD1 or TRBD2, each matching 6 bases. Germline V gene lookup returns CDR1 LGHDT and CDR2 YNNKEL (reference sequence). The CDR3 totals 14 residues. Trimming took off 1 base at V and 8 bases at J, with 12 bases between the two ends.

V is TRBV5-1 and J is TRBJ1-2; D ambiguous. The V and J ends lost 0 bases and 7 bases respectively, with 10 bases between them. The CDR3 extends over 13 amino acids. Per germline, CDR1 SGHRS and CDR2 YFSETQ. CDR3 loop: CASSLAGVGGYTF. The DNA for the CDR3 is TGCGCCAGCAGCTTGGCCGGGGTAGGTGGCTACACCTTC. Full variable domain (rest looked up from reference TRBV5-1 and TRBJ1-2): KAGVTQTPRYLIKTRGQQVTLSCSPISGHRSVSWYQQTPGQGLQFLFEYFSETQRNKGNFPGRFSGRQFSNSRSEMNVSTLELGDSALYLCASSLAGVGGYTFGSGTRLTVV.

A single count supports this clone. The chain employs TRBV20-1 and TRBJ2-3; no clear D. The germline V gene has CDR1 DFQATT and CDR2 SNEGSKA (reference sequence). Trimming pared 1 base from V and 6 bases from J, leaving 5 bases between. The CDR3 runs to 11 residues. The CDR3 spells CSARGVDTQYF. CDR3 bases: TGCAGTGCTAGAGGGGTGGATACGCAGTATTTT.

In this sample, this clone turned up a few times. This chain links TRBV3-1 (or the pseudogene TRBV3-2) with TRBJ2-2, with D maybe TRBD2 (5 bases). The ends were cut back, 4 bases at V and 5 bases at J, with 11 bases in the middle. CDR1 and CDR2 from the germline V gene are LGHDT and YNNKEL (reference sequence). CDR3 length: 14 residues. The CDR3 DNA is TGTGCCAGCAGCCTCCGGCGGGTTACCGGGGAGCTGTTTTTT. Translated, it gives CASSLRRVTGELFF.

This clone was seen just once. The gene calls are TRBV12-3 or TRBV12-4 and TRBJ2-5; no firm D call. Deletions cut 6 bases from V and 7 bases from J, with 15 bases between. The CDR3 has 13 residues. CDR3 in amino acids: CASSPTREGTQYF. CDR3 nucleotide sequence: TGTGCCAGCAGCCCTACCCGAGAAGGGACCCAGTACTTC.

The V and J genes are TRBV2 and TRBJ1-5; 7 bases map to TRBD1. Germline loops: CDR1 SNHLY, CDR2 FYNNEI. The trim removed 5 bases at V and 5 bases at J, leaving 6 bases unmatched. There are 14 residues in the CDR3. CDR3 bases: TGTGCCAGCAGTCCTCAGGGGGGAGATCAGCCCCAGCATTTT. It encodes CASSPQGGDQPQHF.

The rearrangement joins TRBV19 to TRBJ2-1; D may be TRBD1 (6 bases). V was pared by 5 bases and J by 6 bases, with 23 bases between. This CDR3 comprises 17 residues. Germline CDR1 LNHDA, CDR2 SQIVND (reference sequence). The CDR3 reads CASSLGPGERIRNEQFF. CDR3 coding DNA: TGTGCCAGTAGTTTGGGCCCAGGGGAGAGGATACGCAATGAGCAGTTCTTC.

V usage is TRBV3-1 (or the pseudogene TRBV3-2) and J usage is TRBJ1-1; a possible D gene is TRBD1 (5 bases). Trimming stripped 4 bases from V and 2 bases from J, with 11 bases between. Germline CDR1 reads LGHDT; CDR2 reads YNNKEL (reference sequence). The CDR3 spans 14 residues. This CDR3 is CASSLQGRNTEAFF. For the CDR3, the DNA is TGTGCCAGCAGCCTTCAGGGTAGAAACACTGAAGCTTTCTTT.

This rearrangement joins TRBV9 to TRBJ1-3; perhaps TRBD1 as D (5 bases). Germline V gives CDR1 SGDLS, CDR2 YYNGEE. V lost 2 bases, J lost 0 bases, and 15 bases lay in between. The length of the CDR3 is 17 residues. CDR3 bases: TGTGCCAGCAGCGTTTTTGACAGTGCGACCTCTGGAAACACCATATATTTT. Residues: CASSVFDSATSGNTIYF.

The CDR3 loop reads CASSEDGLRETQYF. For the CDR3, the DNA is TGTGCCAGCAGCGAGGACGGGCTGAGGGAGACCCAGTACTTC. J is TRBJ2-5 and V is TRBV9; D is ambiguous. Germline V gives CDR1 SGDLS, CDR2 YYNGEE. The CDR3 consists of 14 residues. Trimming pared 3 bases from V and 5 bases from J, leaving 14 bases between.

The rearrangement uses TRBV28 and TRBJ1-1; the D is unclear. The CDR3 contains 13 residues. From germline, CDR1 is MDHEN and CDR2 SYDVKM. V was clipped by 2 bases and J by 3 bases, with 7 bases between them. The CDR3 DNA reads TGTGCCAGCAGTTTAAGTCGGGACACTGAAGCTTTCTTT. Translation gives CASSLSRDTEAFF.

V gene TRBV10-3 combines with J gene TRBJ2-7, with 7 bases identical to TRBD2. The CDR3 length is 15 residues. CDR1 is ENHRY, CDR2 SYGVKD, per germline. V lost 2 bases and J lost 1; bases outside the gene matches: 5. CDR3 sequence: CAISEPGGVSYEQYF. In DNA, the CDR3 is TGTGCCATCAGTGAGCCGGGGGGAGTGTCCTACGAGCAGTACTTC.

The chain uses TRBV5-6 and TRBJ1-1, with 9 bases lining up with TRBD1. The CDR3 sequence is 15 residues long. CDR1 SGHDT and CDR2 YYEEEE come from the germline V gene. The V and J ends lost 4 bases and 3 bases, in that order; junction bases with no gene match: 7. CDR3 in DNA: TGTGCCAGCAGCGGGGGGACAGGGACTTACACTGAAGCTTTCTTT. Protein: CASSGGTGTYTEAFF.

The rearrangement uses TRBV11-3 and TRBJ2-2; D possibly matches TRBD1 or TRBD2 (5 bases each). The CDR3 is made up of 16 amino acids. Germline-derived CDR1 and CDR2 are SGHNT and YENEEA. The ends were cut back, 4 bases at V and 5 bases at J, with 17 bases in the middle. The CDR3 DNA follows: TGTGCCAGCAGCTCCAGGGCGAGGGATGGTACCGGGGAGCTGTTTTTT. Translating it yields CASSSRARDGTGELFF. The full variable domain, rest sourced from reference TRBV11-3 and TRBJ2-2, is EAGVVQSPRYKIIEKKQPVAFWCNPISGHNTLYWYLQNLGQGPELLIRYENEEAVDDSQLPKDRFSAERLKGVDSTLKIQPAELGDSAVYLCASSSRARDGTGELFFGEGSRLTVL.

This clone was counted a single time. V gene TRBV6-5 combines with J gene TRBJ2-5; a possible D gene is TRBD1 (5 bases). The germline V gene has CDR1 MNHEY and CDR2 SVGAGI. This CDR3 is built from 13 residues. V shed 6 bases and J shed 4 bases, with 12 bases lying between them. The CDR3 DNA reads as TGTGCCAGCAGCCGCCAGGGTGGAGAGACCCAGTACTTC. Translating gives CASSRQGGETQYF.

In DNA, the CDR3 is TGTGCCACCAGCACAGGTCTTAACGGGCCCCAGCATTTT. Translated: CATSTGLNGPQHF. This sequence joins TRBV15 and TRBJ1-5, with D hard to call. The ends were cut back, 4 bases at V and 9 bases at J, with 13 bases in the middle. The CDR3 is made up of 13 amino acids. The germline gives CDR1 LNHNV, CDR2 YYDKDF (reference sequence).

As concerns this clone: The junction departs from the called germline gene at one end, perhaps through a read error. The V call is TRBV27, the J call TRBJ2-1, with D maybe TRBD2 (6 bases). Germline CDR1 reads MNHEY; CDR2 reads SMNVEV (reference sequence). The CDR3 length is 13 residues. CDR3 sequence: CASRLSGRSEQFF. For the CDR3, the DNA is TGTGCCAGCAGATTATCAGGGAGGAGTGAGCAGTTCTTC.